The rows below give T cell receptor beta chains drawn from one sample of a study of T cell repertoires in cytomegalovirus infection. TCRdb re-called the reads through MiXCR, storing one row per CDR3 protein. The sample has 210,000 or so distinct CDR3 sequences; 6.5% are singletons. Sequencing was performed on PBMCs. Every receptor here comes from a human donor in good health (CMV status not recorded). Some clones in this sample may be carry-over from other donors' samples. CDR3s include the opening cysteine and the closing phenylalanine or tryptophan. D genes are given only for firm matches. The size field is filled for only some rows; it gives once, few, many or a size class.

cdr3_nt: TGCAGCGTTGAACAGCGCCAAGAGACCCAGTACTTC
cdr3_aa: CSVEQRQETQYF
d_call: NA
v_call: TRBV29-1
j_call: TRBJ2-5
clone_size: many

cdr3_nt: TGTGCCAGCAAGATATGGGGGCGGACTGAAGCTTTCTTT
cdr3_aa: CASKIWGRTEAFF
d_call: NA
v_call: TRBV12-3/TRBV12-4
j_call: TRBJ1-1
clone_size: many

cdr3_nt: TGTGCCAGCAGCTCCGAGACAGTAGGTGGGACCCAGTACTTC
cdr3_aa: CASSSETVGGTQYF
d_call: NA
v_call: TRBV7-6
j_call: TRBJ2-5
clone_size: many

cdr3_nt: TGTGCCAGCAGCCCGAGGACAGGAGGGAACACCGGGGAGCTGTTTTTT
cdr3_aa: CASSPRTGGNTGELFF
d_call: TRBD1
v_call: TRBV7-3
j_call: TRBJ2-2
clone_size: many

cdr3_nt: TGCGCCAGCAGCCATCTTCCCACCCGGGACAGGGGATACGAGCAGTACTTC
cdr3_aa: CASSHLPTRDRGYEQYF
d_call: TRBD1
v_call: TRBV4-3
j_call: TRBJ2-7
clone_size: many

cdr3_nt: TGCAGTGCCCCGATTCCAGTTACGAATGAAAAACTGTTTTTT
cdr3_aa: CSAPIPVTNEKLFF
d_call: NA
v_call: TRBV20-1
j_call: TRBJ1-4
clone_size: few

cdr3_nt: TGCAGCGTTTTGGTTTCGAACACCGGGGAGCTGTTTTTT
cdr3_aa: CSVLVSNTGELFF
d_call: NA
v_call: TRBV29-1
j_call: TRBJ2-2
clone_size: NA

cdr3_nt: TGCAGCGTTGAAGATCCTCGACAGGGGGCGTCCTACGAGCAGTACTTC
cdr3_aa: CSVEDPRQGASYEQYF
d_call: TRBD1
v_call: TRBV29-1
j_call: TRBJ2-7
clone_size: NA

cdr3_nt: TGTGCCTGGAGTGGAGGGACAGAATTCATGAACACTGAAGCTTTCTTT
cdr3_aa: CAWSGGTEFMNTEAFF
d_call: TRBD1
v_call: TRBV30
j_call: TRBJ1-1
clone_size: many

cdr3_nt: TGTGCCAGCAGTTTACAGGCGAGGAACACTGAAGCTTTCTTT
cdr3_aa: CASSLQARNTEAFF
d_call: NA
v_call: TRBV28
j_call: TRBJ1-1
clone_size: many

cdr3_nt: TGTGCCAGCAGTTTATGGTCGGGGGGTGAAGCTTTCTTT
cdr3_aa: CASSLWSGGEAFF
d_call: NA
v_call: TRBV27
j_call: TRBJ1-1
clone_size: many

cdr3_nt: TGTGCCAGCAGTGAAGCCGTGGGAAATGAGCAGTTCTTC
cdr3_aa: CASSEAVGNEQFF
d_call: NA
v_call: TRBV2
j_call: TRBJ2-1
clone_size: many

cdr3_nt: TGCGCCAGCAAGGCTAGCGGGGGGACGCACGAGCAGTACTTC
cdr3_aa: CASKASGGTHEQYF
d_call: TRBD2
v_call: TRBV5-1
j_call: TRBJ2-7
clone_size: many

cdr3_nt: TGTGCCAGCAGCCCCTCGGACAGGGGGCTACCGCAGTATTTT
cdr3_aa: CASSPSDRGLPQYF
d_call: TRBD1
v_call: TRBV11-2
j_call: TRBJ2-3
clone_size: many

cdr3_nt: TGCAGCGTTGTATGGCAGGGGGTTCCACCCTACGAGCAGTACTTC
cdr3_aa: CSVVWQGVPPYEQYF
d_call: TRBD1
v_call: TRBV29-1
j_call: TRBJ2-7
clone_size: many

cdr3_nt: TGTGCCAGCAGCTCGGACAGTAGCAATCAGCCCCAGCATTTT
cdr3_aa: CASSSDSSNQPQHF
d_call: NA
v_call: TRBV7-9
j_call: TRBJ1-5
clone_size: many

cdr3_nt: TGTGCCAGCAGCCAAGTCGGGGGGCCTGGAGAGCAGTACTTC
cdr3_aa: CASSQVGGPGEQYF
d_call: NA
v_call: TRBV3-1
j_call: TRBJ2-7
clone_size: NA

cdr3_nt: TGCAGTGCCCCAGGGACAGTCCAAGAGACCCAGTACTTC
cdr3_aa: CSAPGTVQETQYF
d_call: TRBD1
v_call: TRBV20-1
j_call: TRBJ2-5
clone_size: few

cdr3_nt: TGTGCCAGCAGCGGGCAGGGTGGTCGCTACACCTTC
cdr3_aa: CASSGQGGRYTF
d_call: NA
v_call: TRBV3-1
j_call: TRBJ1-2
clone_size: many

cdr3_nt: TGTGCCAGTAGTACTTCCTCACGGGATTATAGCAATCAGCCCCAGCATTTT
cdr3_aa: CASSTSSRDYSNQPQHF
d_call: NA
v_call: TRBV19
j_call: TRBJ1-5
clone_size: many